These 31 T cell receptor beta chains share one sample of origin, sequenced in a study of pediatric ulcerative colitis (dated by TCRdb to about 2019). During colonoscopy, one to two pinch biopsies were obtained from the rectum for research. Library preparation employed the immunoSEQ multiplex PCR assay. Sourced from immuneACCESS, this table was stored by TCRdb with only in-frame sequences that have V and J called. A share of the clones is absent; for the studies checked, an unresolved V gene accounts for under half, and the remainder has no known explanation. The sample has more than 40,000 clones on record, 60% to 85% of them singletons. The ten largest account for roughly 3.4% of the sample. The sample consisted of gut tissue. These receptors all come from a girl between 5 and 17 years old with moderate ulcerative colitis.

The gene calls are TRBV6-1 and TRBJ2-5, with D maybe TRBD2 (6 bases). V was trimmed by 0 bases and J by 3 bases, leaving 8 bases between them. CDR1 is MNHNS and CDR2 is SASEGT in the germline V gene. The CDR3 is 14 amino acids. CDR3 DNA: TGTGCCAGCAGTGAAGCTCTAGCGAAAGAGACCCAGTACTTC. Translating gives CASSEALAKETQYF.

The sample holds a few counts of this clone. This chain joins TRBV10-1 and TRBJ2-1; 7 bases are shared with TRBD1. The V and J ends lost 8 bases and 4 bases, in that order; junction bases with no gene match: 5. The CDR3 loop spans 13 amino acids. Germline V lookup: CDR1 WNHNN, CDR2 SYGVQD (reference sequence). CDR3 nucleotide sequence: TGCGCCAGCGGATTGACAGGGTACAATGAGCAGTTCTTC. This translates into CASGLTGYNEQFF.

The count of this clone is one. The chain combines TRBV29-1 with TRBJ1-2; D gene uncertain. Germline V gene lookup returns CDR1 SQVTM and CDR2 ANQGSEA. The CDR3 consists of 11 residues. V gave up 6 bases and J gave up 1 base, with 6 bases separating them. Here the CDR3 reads CSVQVNYGYTF. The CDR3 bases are TGCAGCGTCCAGGTTAACTATGGCTACACCTTC.

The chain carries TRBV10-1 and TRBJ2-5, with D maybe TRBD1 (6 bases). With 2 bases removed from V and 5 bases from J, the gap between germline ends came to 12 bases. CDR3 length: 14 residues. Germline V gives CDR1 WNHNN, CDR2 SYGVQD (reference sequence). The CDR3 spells CASSEDRLGETQYF. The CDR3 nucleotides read TGCGCCAGCAGTGAGGACAGGCTCGGGGAGACCCAGTACTTC.

CDR3 sequence: CASSFQQGHEKLFF. DNA of the CDR3: TGTGCCAGCAGCTTCCAACAGGGGCATGAAAAACTGTTTTTT. The chain has TRBV5-6 and TRBJ1-4; 7 nucleotides line up with TRBD1. With 2 bases clipped from V and 6 bases from J, the junction kept 4 bases outside the gene matches. The V gene's germline CDR1 is SGHDT and CDR2 YYEEEE. CDR3 length: 14 residues.

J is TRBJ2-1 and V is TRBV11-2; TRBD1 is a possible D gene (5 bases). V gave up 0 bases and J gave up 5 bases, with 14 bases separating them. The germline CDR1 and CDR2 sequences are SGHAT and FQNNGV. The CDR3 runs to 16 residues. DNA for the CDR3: TGTGCCAGCAGCTTAGAGAAGGGGATGGGGCACAATGAGCAGTTCTTC. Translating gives CASSLEKGMGHNEQFF. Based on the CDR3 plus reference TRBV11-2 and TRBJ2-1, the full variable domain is EAGVAQSPRYKIIEKRQSVAFWCNPISGHATLYWYQQILGQGPKLLIQFQNNGVVDDSQLPKDRFSAERLKGVDSTLKIQPAKLEDSAVYLCASSLEKGMGHNEQFFGPGTRLTVL.

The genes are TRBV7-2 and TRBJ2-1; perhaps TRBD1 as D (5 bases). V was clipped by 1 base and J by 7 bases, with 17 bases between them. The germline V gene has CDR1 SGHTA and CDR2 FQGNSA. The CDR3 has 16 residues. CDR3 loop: CASSLESGPSRNEQFF. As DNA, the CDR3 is TGTGCCAGCAGCTTAGAATCAGGGCCGTCCCGAAATGAGCAGTTCTTC.

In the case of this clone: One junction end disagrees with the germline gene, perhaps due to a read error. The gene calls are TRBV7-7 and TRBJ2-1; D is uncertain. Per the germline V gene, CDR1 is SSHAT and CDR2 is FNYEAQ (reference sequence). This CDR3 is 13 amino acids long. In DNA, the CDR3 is TGTGCTAGCAGCTTAGCCCAACACAATGAGCAGTTCTTC. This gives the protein CASSLAQHNEQFF. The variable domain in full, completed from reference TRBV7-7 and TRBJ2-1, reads GAGVSQSPRYKVTKRGQDVTLRCDPISSHATLYWYQQALGQGPEFLTYFNYEAQPDKSGLPSDRFSAERPEGSISTLTIQRTEQRDSAMYRCASSLAQHNEQFFGPGTRLTVL.

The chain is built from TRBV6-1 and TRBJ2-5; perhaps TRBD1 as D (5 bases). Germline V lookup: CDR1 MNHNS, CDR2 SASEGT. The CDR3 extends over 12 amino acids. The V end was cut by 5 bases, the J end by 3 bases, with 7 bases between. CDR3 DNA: TGTGCCAGCAGTAGGGGAAAAGAGACCCAGTACTTC. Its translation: CASSRGKETQYF.

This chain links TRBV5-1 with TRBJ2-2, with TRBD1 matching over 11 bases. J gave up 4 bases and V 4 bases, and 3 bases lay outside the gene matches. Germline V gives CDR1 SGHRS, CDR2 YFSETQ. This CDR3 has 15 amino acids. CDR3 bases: TGCGCCAGCAGCGCCGGACAGGGGGCCACCGGGGAGCTGTTTTTT. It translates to CASSAGQGATGELFF. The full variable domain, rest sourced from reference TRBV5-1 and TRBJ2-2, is KAGVTQTPRYLIKTRGQQVTLSCSPISGHRSVSWYQQTPGQGLQFLFEYFSETQRNKGNFPGRFSGRQFSNSRSEMNVSTLELGDSALYLCASSAGQGATGELFFGEGSRLTVL.

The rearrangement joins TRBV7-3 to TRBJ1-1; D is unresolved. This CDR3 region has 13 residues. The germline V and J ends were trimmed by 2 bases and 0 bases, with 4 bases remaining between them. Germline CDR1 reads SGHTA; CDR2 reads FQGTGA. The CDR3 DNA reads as TGTGCCAGCAGCTTACAGGTGAACACTGAAGCTTTCTTT. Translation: CASSLQVNTEAFF.

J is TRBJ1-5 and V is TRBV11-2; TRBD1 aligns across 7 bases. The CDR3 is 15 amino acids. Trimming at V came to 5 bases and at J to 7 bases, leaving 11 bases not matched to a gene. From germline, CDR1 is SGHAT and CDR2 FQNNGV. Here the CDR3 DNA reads TGTGCCAGCAGCCGTACAGGGGCTGACAGGCAGCCCCAGCATTTT. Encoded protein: CASSRTGADRQPQHF.

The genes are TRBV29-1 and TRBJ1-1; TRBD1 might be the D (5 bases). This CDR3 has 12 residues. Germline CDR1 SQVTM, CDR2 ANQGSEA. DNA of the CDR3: TGCAGACGACGGACAAGCCAAGCTGAAGCTTTCTTT. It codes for CRRRTSQAEAFF.

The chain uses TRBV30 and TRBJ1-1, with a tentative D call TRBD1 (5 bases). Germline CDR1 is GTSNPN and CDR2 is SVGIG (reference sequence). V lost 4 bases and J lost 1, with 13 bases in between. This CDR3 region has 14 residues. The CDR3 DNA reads TGTGCCTGGACCGATCAGGGACCGAACACTGAAGCTTTCTTT. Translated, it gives CAWTDQGPNTEAFF. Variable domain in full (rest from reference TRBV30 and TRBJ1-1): SQTIHQWPATLVQPVGSPLSLECTVEGTSNPNLYWYRQAAGRGLQLLFYSVGIGQISSEVPQNLSASRPQDRQFILSSKKLLLSDSGFYLCAWTDQGPNTEAFFGQGTRLTVV.

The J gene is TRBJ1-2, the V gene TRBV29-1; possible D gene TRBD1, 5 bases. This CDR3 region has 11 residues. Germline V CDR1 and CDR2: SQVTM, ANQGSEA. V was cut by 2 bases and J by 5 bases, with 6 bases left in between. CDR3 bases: TGCAGCGTTGAAAAGGGGTATGGCTACACCTTC. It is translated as CSVEKGYGYTF.

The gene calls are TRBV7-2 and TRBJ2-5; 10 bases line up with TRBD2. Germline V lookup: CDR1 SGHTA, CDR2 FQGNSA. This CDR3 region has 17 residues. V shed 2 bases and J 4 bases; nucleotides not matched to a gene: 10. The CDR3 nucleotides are TGTGCCAGCAGCTTAAGCTTCCTAGCGGGGGCAGGAGAGACCCAGTACTTC. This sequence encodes CASSLSFLAGAGETQYF.

This chain's CDR3 is CAISEYYNNEQFF. CDR3 bases: TGTGCCATCAGTGAATACTATAACAATGAGCAGTTCTTC. The chain uses TRBV10-3 and TRBJ2-1, with unresolved D. With 3 bases removed from V and 5 bases from J, the gap between germline ends came to 8 bases. The CDR3 contains 13 residues. Germline loops: CDR1 ENHRY, CDR2 SYGVKD.

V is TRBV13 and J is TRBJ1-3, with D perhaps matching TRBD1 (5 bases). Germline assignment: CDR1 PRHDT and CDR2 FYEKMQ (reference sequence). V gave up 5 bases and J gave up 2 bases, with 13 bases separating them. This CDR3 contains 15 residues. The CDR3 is CASSPRRGAGNTIYF. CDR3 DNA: TGTGCCAGCAGCCCCCGGCGGGGGGCTGGAAACACCATATATTTT.

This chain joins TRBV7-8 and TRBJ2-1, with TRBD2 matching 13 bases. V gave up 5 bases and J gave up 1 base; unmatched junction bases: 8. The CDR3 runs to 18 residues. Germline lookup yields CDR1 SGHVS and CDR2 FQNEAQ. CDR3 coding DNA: TGTGCCAGCAGCCGGCGACTAGCGGGGGGCGGGTCCTACAATGAGCAGTTCTTC. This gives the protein CASSRRLAGGGSYNEQFF.

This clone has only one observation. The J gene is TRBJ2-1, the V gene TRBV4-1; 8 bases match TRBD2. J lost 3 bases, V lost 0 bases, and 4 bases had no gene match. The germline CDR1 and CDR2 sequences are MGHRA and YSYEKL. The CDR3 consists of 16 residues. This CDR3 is CASSQEGSGGYNEQFF. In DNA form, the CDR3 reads TGCGCCAGCAGCCAAGAGGGAAGCGGGGGCTACAATGAGCAGTTCTTC.

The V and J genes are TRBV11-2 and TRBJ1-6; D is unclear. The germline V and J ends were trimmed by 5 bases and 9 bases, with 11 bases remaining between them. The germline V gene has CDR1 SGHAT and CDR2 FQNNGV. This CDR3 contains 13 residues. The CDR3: CASSLQEGSPLHF. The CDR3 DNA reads TGTGCCAGCAGCCTCCAGGAGGGTTCACCCCTCCACTTT. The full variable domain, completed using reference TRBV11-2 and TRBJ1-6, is EAGVAQSPRYKIIEKRQSVAFWCNPISGHATLYWYQQILGQGPKLLIQFQNNGVVDDSQLPKDRFSAERLKGVDSTLKIQPAKLEDSAVYLCASSLQEGSPLHFGNGTRLTVT.

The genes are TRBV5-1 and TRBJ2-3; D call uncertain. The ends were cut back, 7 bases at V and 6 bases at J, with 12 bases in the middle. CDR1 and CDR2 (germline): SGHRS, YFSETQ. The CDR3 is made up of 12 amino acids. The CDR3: CASAPESDTQYF. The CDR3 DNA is TGCGCCAGCGCCCCGGAGTCGGATACGCAGTATTTT. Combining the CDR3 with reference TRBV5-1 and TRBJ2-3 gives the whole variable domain KAGVTQTPRYLIKTRGQQVTLSCSPISGHRSVSWYQQTPGQGLQFLFEYFSETQRNKGNFPGRFSGRQFSNSRSEMNVSTLELGDSALYLCASAPESDTQYFGPGTRLTVL.

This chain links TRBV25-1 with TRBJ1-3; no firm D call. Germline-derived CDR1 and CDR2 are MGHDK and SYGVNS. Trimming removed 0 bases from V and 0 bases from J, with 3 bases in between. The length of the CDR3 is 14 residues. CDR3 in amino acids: CASSEYSSGNTIYF. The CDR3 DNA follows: TGTGCCAGCAGTGAATATAGCTCTGGAAACACCATATATTTT.

The CDR3: CASSMDRRTGLGRADTQYF. CDR3 in DNA: TGTGCCAGCAGCATGGACAGGAGGACGGGGTTGGGTCGGGCAGATACGCAGTATTTT. J is TRBJ2-3 and V is TRBV7-6; TRBD1 aligns across 7 bases. Germline trimming cut 5 bases from V and 4 bases from J; bases unmatched to any gene: 21. Germline CDR1 is SGHVS and CDR2 is FNYEAQ. The CDR3 extends over 19 amino acids.

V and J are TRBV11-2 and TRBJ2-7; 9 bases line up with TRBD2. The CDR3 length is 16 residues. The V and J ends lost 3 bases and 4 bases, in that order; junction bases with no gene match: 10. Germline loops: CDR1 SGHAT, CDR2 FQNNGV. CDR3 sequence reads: CASSFRPASGMYEQYF. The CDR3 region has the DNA TGTGCCAGCAGCTTTCGCCCGGCTAGCGGGATGTACGAGCAGTACTTC. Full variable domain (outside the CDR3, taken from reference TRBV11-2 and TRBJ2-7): EAGVAQSPRYKIIEKRQSVAFWCNPISGHATLYWYQQILGQGPKLLIQFQNNGVVDDSQLPKDRFSAERLKGVDSTLKIQPAKLEDSAVYLCASSFRPASGMYEQYFGPGTRLTVT.

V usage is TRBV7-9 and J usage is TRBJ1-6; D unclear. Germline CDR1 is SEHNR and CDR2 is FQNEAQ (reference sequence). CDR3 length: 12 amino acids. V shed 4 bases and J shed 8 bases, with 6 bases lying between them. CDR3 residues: CASSSRHSPLHF. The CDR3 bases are TGTGCCAGCAGCTCCCGACATTCACCCCTCCACTTT. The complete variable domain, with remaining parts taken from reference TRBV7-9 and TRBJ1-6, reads DTGVSQNPRHKITKRGQNVTFRCDPISEHNRLYWYRQTLGQGPEFLTYFQNEAQLEKSRLLSDRFSAERPKGSFSTLEIQRTEQGDSAMYLCASSSRHSPLHFGNGTRLTVT.

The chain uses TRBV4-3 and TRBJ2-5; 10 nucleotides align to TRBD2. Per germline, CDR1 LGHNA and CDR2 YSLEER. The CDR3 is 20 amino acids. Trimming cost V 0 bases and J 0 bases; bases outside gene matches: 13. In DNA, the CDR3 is TGCGCCAGCAGCCAAGATGTCTTCCAGCGGGGGGGCCTATACCAAGAGACCCAGTACTTC. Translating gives CASSQDVFQRGGLYQETQYF.

The CDR3 sequence: CASSYSIQGRNSPLHF. CDR3 DNA sequence: TGTGCCAGCAGTTATTCCATACAGGGTCGGAATTCACCCCTCCACTTT. The chain is built from TRBV6-6 and TRBJ1-6, with D possibly matching TRBD1 (6 bases). Germline lookup yields CDR1 MNHNY and CDR2 SVGAGI (reference sequence). The ends were cut back, 3 bases at V and 7 bases at J, with 16 bases in the middle. The CDR3 spans 16 residues.

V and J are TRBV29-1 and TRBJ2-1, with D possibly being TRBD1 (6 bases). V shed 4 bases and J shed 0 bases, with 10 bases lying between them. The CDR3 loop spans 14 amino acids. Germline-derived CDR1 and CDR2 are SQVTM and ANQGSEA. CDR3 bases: TGCAGCGTTGGGGACACCTTCTCCTACAATGAGCAGTTCTTC. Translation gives CSVGDTFSYNEQFF.

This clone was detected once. The CDR3 here is CASSPALVGSGEQYF. The CDR3 DNA reads as TGTGCCAGCAGTCCAGCATTGGTGGGGTCGGGCGAGCAGTACTTC. This chain joins TRBV7-6 and TRBJ2-7; D unresolved. V dropped 6 bases and J dropped 6 bases, with 21 bases sitting between them. CDR3 length: 15 residues. From germline, CDR1 is SGHVS and CDR2 FNYEAQ.

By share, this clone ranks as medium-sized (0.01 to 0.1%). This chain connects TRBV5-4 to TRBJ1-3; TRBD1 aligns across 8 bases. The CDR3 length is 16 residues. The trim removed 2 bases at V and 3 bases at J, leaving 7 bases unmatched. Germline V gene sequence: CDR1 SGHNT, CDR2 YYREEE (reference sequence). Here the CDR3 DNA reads TGTGCCAGCAGCTTTGGACAGGGTATCTTTGGAAACACCATATATTTT. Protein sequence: CASSFGQGIFGNTIYF.